This T cell receptor beta chain was captured by sequencing in a study of T cell repertoires in cytomegalovirus infection. Study details: Public TCR beta signatures provided an indication of both CMV infection and a matching HLA type.

CDR1 is SGHAT and CDR2 is FQNNGV in the germline V gene. This CDR3 has 13 amino acids. Trimming took 5 bases from V and 2 from J, leaving 10 bases between them. This clonotype was counted a few times. TCRdb called the reads again in MiXCR, with one record for every CDR3 protein. The top ten hold about 4.6% of the sample, which has under 200,000 distinct CDR3 sequences, nearly 9.5% seen once. This clonotype was obtained from a human donor in good health (CMV status not recorded). Some clones in this sample may be carry-over from other donors' samples. The source material was PBMCs. The genes are TRBV11-2 and TRBJ2-7; D call uncertain. CDR3 region: CASSMTQPYEQYF. CDR3 nucleotides: TGTGCCAGCAGCATGACGCAACCCTACGAGCAGTACTTC.